This T cell receptor beta chain came from a study of technical replicates of blood from a handful of donors. Losses at the gene ends were 4 bases for V and 4 bases for J; bases not matched to a gene: 17. This CDR3 region has 17 residues. The germline V gene encodes CDR1 SGDLS and CDR2 YYNGEE. TCRdb's table, derived via immunoSEQ multiplex PCR, lists solely in-frame clones and lacks some. Found here are tens of thousands of clones, 95% to 97% of them singletons; the top ten hold around 0.2%. This sequence joins TRBV9 and TRBJ2-7; TRBD2 matches 7 bases. The receptor's source is a human donor in good health. The material sequenced was T cells isolated from PBMCs. The DNA for the CDR3 is TGTGCCAGCAGCCCATTTCTCAAGGCGGGAGTGGGATACGAGCAGTACTTC. It translates to CASSPFLKAGVGYEQYF.